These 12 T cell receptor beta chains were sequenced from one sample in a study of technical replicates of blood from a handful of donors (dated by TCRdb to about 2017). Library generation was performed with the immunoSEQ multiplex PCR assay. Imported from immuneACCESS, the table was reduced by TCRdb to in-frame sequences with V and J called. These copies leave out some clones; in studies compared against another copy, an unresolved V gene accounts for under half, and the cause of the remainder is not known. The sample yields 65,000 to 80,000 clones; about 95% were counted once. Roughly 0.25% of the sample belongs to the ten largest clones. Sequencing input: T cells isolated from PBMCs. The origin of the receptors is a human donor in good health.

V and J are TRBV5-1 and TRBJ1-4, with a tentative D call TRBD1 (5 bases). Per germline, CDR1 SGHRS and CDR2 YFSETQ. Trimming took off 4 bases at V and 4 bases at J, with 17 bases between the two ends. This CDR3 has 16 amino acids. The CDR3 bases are TGCGCCAGCAGCCGCCTGGAAACGGGGGGTAATGAAAAACTGTTTTTT. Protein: CASSRLETGGNEKLFF.

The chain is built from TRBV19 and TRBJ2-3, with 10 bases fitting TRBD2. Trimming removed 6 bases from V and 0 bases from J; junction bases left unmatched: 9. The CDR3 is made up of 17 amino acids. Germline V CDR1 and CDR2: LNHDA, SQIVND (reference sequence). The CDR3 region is CASRSRSGRMSTDTQYF. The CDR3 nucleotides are TGTGCCAGTAGATCCCGTAGCGGGAGGATGAGCACAGATACGCAGTATTTT.

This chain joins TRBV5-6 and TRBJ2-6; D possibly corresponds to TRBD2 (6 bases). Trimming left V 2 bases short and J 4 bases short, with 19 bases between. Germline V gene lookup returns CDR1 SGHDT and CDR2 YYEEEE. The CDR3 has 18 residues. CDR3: CASSFFLGGPLGANVLTF. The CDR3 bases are TGTGCCAGCAGCTTTTTCCTCGGGGGTCCCTTAGGGGCCAACGTCCTGACTTTC.

In nucleotides, the CDR3 is TGTGCCATCAGTGGGGAAGGCAGGGCCACTGAAGCTTTCTTT. Amino acid sequence: CAISGEGRATEAFF. The V call is TRBV10-3, the J call TRBJ1-1, with D tentatively TRBD1 (5 bases). The V gene's germline CDR1 is ENHRY and CDR2 SYGVKD. The V end lost 4 bases, the J end lost 4 bases, and 13 bases lay between the germline ends. The CDR3 length is 14 residues.

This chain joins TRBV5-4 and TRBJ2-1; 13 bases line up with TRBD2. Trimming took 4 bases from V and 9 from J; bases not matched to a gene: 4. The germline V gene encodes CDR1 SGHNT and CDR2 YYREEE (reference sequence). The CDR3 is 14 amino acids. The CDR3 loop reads CASSPGLAGPEQFF. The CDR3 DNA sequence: TGTGCCAGCAGCCCGGGACTAGCGGGACCTGAGCAGTTCTTC.

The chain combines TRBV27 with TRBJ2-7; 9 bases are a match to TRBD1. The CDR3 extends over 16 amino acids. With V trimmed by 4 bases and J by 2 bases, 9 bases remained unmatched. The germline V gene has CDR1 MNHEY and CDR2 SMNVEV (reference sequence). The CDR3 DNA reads TGTGCCAGCAGTTCTCCAACAGGGGGCGTCCCCTACGAGCAGTACTTC. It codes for CASSSPTGGVPYEQYF.

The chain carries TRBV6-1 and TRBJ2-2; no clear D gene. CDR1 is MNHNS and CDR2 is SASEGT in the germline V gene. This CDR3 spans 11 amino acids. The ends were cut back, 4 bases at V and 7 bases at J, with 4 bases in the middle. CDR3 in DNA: TGTGCCAGCAGTGCCCACGGGGAGCTGTTTTTT. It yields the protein CASSAHGELFF.

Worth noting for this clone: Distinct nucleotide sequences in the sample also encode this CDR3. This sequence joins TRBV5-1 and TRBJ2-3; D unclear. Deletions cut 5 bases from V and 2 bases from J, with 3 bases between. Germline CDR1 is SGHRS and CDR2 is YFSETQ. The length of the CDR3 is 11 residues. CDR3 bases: TGCGCCAGCAGATACACAGATACGCAGTATTTT. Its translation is CASRYTDTQYF.

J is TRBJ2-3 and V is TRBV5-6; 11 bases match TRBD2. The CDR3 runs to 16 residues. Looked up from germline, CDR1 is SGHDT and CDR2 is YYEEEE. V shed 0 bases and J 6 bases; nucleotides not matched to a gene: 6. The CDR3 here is CASSLGLAGHGDTQYF. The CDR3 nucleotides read TGTGCCAGCAGCTTGGGACTAGCGGGGCATGGGGATACGCAGTATTTT.

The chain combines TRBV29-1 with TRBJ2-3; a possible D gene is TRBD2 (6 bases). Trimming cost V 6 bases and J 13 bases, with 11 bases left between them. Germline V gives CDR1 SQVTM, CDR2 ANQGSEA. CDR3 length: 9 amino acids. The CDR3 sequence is CSVGGGEYF. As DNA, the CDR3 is TGCAGCGTCGGGGGTGGGGAGTATTTT.

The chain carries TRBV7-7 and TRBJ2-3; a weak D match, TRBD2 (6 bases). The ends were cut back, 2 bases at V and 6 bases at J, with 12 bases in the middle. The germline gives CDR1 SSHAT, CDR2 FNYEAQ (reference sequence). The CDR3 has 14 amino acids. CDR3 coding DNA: TGTGCCAGCAGCTTATCTTCGGGAGACGATACGCAGTATTTT. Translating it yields CASSLSSGDDTQYF.

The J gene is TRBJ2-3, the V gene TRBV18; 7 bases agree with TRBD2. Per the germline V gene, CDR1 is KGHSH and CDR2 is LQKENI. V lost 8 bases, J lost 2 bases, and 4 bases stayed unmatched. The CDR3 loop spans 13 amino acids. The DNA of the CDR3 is TGTGCCAGCCGGGACTATGACACAGATACGCAGTATTTT. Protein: CASRDYDTDTQYF.